The present T cell receptor beta chain was sequenced within a study of blood T cells in healthy people across ages. In the case of this clonotype: Antigen unknown.

The germline V gene has CDR1 MNHNS and CDR2 SASEGT. Trimming took off 2 bases at V and 11 bases at J, with 9 bases between the two ends. CDR3 size: 11 residues. Primed by a sample-barcoded 5' primer and a J-beta primer mix, a second PCR proceeded for roughly 7 to 12 cycles. TCRdb used MiXCR to reprocess the 5' RACE reads, holding one entry per CDR3 protein. The table has hundreds of thousands of distinct CDR3 sequences, 24% seen once; the top ten hold 8.7%. General observations from the study: The authors considered diversity estimates from one million T cells to be underestimates. Across samples, TCR beta diversity tracked strongly with naive T cell percentage.

Each donor supplied ten milliliters of peripheral blood. These same records also appear under a second study, on T cells of mothers and their children. From that paper: Related mother-child pairs shared slightly more overlap than unrelated pairs, but the difference was non-significant.

The chain is built from TRBV6-1 and TRBJ1-2; no clear D. The source is a boy aged 5-17 years in good health. Input material: blood. CDR3 DNA: TGTGCCAGCAGTGAATCGGTTGGTTACACCTTC. It encodes CASSESVGYTF.